The clone carrying this TCR beta chain has just a few counts. This CDR3 is built from 15 residues. CDR1 and CDR2 (germline): SGHRS, YFSETQ. V was pared by 4 bases and J by 4 bases, with 6 bases of the junction left unmatched. The data were obtained in a study of blood T cell repertoires in COVID-19. As originally analysed: Reference gene primers were amplified, and this amplification served to estimate nucleated cell counts. Clones were sequenced by immunoSEQ multiplex PCR, and TCRdb holds only the in-frame ones, with some missing. The V and J calls and clone size are taken from that table; D and trimming were inferred from the DNA. The sample includes roughly 60,000 clones, almost 85% of them seen just once.

Specimen: peripheral blood. The source of this sequence is a man between 60 and 75 years old with acute or convalescent COVID-19. The chain carries TRBV5-1 and TRBJ2-3; 10 bases map to TRBD1. CDR3 coding DNA: TGCGCCAGCAGCCCTGGGACAGGGGTGTCAGATACGCAGTATTTT. The encoded protein is CASSPGTGVSDTQYF.